This T cell receptor beta chain originates from a study of cytotoxic CD8 clonotypes in ibrutinib-treated CLL. On the study more broadly: Overall, some 25 responses were partial and 2 complete; following median about 68 months, 14 patients stayed remitted and around twelve progressed. Response samples were taken after a median around eleven months of treatment, range 6 to 36.

Remarks on this clone: Its antigen is still unknown.

General study findings and limits: Public clonotypes were rare and shrank or held steady on treatment.

Using immunoSEQ multiplex PCR, the repertoire was profiled, and TCRdb retains in-frame clones only, with some absent. This table has about 35,000 clones, 71% appearing once. The CDR3 has 14 amino acids. Germline V gene data show CDR1 as SQVTM and CDR2 as ANQGSEA. Deletions cut 7 bases from V and 3 bases from J, with 18 bases between. The V and J genes are TRBV29-1 and TRBJ1-1; perhaps TRBD1 as D (5 bases). This receptor was identified in a human donor with chronic lymphocytic leukemia. The input for sequencing was PBMCs, taken at disease progression, from a patient treated with ibrutinib. CDR3 in amino acids: CSALKPGLDTEAFF. The CDR3 bases are TGCAGCGCCCTAAAACCGGGACTCGACACTGAAGCTTTCTTT.